This is a list of T cell receptor beta chains from one sample in a study of blood T cell repertoires in COVID-19. Sequenced by immunoSEQ multiplex PCR; TCRdb stores in-frame clones only, minus some. This sample has 85,000 to 100,000 clones, with around 80% found just once. Input material: peripheral blood. Source of these receptors: a man aged 50-59 years who had recovered from COVID-19. Both conserved end residues are part of each CDR3. A D gene is named only where the DNA matches it firmly. Clone size is not always given. Where it is, it says once, few, many or a class for expanded clones.

TRBV27	NA	14	TRBD2	TRBJ2-7	TGTGCCAGCAGTTTAGGGGGGGGAATCTACGAGCAGTACTTC	CASSLGGGIYEQYF
TRBV19	NA	13	TRBD1	TRBJ1-1	TGTGCCAGTAGTAACAGGGGAAACGGTGAAGCTTTCTTT	CASSNRGNGEAFF
TRBV7-8	few	15	TRBD1	TRBJ2-7	TGTGCCAGCAGCCCATACCGGGACAGACCCTACGAGCAGTACTTC	CASSPYRDRPYEQYF
TRBV27	NA	15	TRBD1	TRBJ1-2	TGTGCCAGCCGCACCTGGACAGGACTTTACTATGGCTACACCTTC	CASRTWTGLYYGYTF
TRBV2	few	12	NA	TRBJ2-7	TGTGCCAGCAGTGCAGGGTCCTACGAGCAGTACTTC	CASSAGSYEQYF
TRBV19	NA	17	NA	TRBJ1-4	TGTGCCAGTAGAAATATTTCGAGGAGATCAGCGAATGAAAAACTGTTTTTT	CASRNISRRSANEKLFF
TRBV10-3	NA	13	TRBD2	TRBJ2-7	TGTGCCATCAGCCGGACTAGAGACTACGAGCAGTACTTC	CAISRTRDYEQYF
TRBV27	NA	15	NA	TRBJ1-1	TGTGCCAGCAGTCTCGCGGGGCCGATGAACACTGAAGCTTTCTTT	CASSLAGPMNTEAFF
TRBV15	NA	16	NA	TRBJ1-1	TGTGCCACCAGCAGAACCTCGGGACTCTCGAACACTGAAGCTTTCTTT	CATSRTSGLSNTEAFF
TRBV25-1	NA	17	TRBD1	TRBJ1-1	TGTGCCAGCAGTGGCCCAGGGACAGGGGGCGTTACAGGGCAAGCTTTCTTT	CASSGPGTGGVTGQAFF
TRBV10-3	NA	15	TRBD2	TRBJ2-7	TGTGCCATCAGTAAAGGACTAGCGGGAGGCCACGAGCAGTACTTC	CAISKGLAGGHEQYF
TRBV5-4	NA	17	TRBD2	TRBJ2-3	TGTGCCAGCAGCTGGCCTCCTAGCGGGGGGCAGATCAGAACGCAGTATTTT	CASSWPPSGGQIRTQYF
TRBV28	NA	14	TRBD2	TRBJ2-7	TGTGCCAGCAGTTTAGGGGGACTAGCTTACGAGCAGTACTTC	CASSLGGLAYEQYF
TRBV6-1	NA	16	TRBD2	TRBJ2-3	TGTGCCAGCAGTGAGGAACCGGGACTAGCGGGGGGCACGCAGTATTTT	CASSEEPGLAGGTQYF
TRBV5-1	NA	12	TRBD1	TRBJ1-2	TGCGCCAGCTCACCCAGGGGGGAAGGCTACACCTTC	CASSPRGEGYTF
TRBV5-5	NA	15	NA	TRBJ1-2	TGTGCCAGCAGCTTGGTGGCAGGGCCTAACTATGGCTACACCTTC	CASSLVAGPNYGYTF
TRBV2	NA	15	NA	TRBJ2-1	TGTGCCAGCAGGGACAACATCTTGGGTTCCGGTGAGCAGTTCTTC	CASRDNILGSGEQFF
TRBV6-5	NA	15	TRBD1	TRBJ1-2	TGTGCCAGCAGTTCCTCACAGGGGTGGATTTATGGCTACACCTTC	CASSSSQGWIYGYTF
TRBV10-2	NA	15	TRBD2	TRBJ2-3	TGCGCCAGCAGGTCCATGACTAGCGAAGCAGATACGCAGTATTTT	CASRSMTSEADTQYF
TRBV30	NA	15	NA	TRBJ1-2	TGTGCCTGGAGTGTTTCGGGACTGCCGTTCTATGGCTACACCTTC	CAWSVSGLPFYGYTF
TRBV7-9	NA	14	NA	TRBJ1-5	TGTGCCAGCAGCTTGCAGGGCAGCAATCAGCCCCAGCATTTT	CASSLQGSNQPQHF
TRBV2	NA	17	NA	TRBJ2-7	TGTGCCAGCAGTGAAGCGCTTCAATGGACAGAGATCTACGAGCAGTACTTC	CASSEALQWTEIYEQYF
TRBV5-1	NA	14	NA	TRBJ2-7	TGCGCCAGCAGCCTAGACCCAAGCTCCTACGAGCAGTACTTC	CASSLDPSSYEQYF
TRBV7-9	once	15	NA	TRBJ1-4	TGTGCCAGCAGCTACCAGGGTAGGAGCGATGAAAAACTGTTTTTT	CASSYQGRSDEKLFF
TRBV7-6	NA	15	TRBD2	TRBJ2-5	TGTGCCAGCACTTTCCGGGGCGGGGGCCAAGAGACCCAGTACTTC	CASTFRGGGQETQYF
TRBV6-6	NA	16	NA	TRBJ2-7	TGTGCCAGTCCCCCCGTACGGGAGCGGATCACCTACGAGCAGTACTTC	CASPPVRERITYEQYF
TRBV5-4	NA	14	NA	TRBJ2-7	TGTGCCAGCAGCTGGCCGGGAGAGAGGAACGAGCAGTACTTC	CASSWPGERNEQYF
TRBV7-9	NA	12	NA	TRBJ2-4	TGTGCCAGCACAGCCAGGGAAAACATTCAGTACTTC	CASTARENIQYF